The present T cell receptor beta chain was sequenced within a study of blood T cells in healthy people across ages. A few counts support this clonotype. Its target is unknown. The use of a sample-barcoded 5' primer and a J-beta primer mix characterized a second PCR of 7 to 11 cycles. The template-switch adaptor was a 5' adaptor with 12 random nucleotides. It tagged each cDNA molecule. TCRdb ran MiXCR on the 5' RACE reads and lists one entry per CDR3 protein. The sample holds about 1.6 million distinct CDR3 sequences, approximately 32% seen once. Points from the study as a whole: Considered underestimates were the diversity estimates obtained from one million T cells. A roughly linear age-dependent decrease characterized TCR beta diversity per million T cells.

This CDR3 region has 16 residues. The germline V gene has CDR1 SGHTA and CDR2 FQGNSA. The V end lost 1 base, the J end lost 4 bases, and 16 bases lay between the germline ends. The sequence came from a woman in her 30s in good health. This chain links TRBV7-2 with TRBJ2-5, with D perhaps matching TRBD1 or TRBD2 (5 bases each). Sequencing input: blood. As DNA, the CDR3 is TGTGCCAGCAGCTTAGGGTCGGTTGGGACCACAGAGACCCAGTACTTC. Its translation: CASSLGSVGTTETQYF.